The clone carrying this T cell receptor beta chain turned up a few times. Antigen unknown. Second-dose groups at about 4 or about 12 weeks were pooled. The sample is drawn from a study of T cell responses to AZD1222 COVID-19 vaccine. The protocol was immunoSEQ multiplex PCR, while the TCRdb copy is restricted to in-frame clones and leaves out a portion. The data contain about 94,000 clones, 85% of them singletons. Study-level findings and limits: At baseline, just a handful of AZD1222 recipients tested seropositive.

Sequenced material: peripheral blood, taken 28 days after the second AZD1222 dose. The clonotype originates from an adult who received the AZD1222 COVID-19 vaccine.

The DNA for the CDR3 is TGTGCCAGTAGTATCGGACTAGCGGGAGGGTTGTACGAGCAGTACTTC. It yields the protein CASSIGLAGGLYEQYF. This chain uses TRBV19 with TRBJ2-7; 15 bases are a match to TRBD2. Per the germline V gene, CDR1 is LNHDA and CDR2 is SQIVND (reference sequence). The CDR3 is 16 residues long. The J segment lost 4 bases and the V segment lost 3 bases, leaving 4 bases of the junction unmatched. Drawing the rest from reference TRBV19 and TRBJ2-7, the complete variable domain is DGGITQSPKYLFRKEGQNVTLSCEQNLNHDAMYWYRQDPGQGLRLIYYSQIVNDFQKGDIAEGYSVSREKKESFPLTVTSAQKNPTAFYLCASSIGLAGGLYEQYFGPGTRLTVT.